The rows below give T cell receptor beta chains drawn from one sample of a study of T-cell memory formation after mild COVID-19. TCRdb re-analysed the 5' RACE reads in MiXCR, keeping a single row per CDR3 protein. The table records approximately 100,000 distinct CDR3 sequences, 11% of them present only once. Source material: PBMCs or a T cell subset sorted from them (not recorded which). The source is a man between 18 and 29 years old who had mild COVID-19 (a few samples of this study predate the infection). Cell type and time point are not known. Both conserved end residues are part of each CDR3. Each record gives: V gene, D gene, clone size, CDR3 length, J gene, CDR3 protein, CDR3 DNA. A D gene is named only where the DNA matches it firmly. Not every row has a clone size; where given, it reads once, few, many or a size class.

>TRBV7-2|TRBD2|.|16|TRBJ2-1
CASSLLAGSSYNEQFF
TGTGCCAGCAGCTTGCTAGCGGGGAGCTCCTACAATGAGCAGTTCTTC
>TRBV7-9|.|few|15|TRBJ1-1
CASSLAGGQNTEAFF
TGTGCCAGCAGCTTAGCGGGGGGACAGAACACTGAAGCTTTCTTT
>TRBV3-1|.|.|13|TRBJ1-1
CASGASGHTEAFF
TGTGCCAGCGGTGCCAGCGGGCACACTGAAGCTTTCTTT
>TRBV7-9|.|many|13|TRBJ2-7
CASSLGRVDEQYF
TGTGCCAGCAGCTTGGGCAGGGTCGACGAGCAGTACTTC
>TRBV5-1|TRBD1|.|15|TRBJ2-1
CASSPTGVAYNEQFF
TGCGCCAGCAGCCCGACAGGGGTCGCCTACAATGAGCAGTTCTTC
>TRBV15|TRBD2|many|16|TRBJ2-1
CATSRESGGAYNEQFF
TGTGCCACCAGCAGAGAGAGCGGGGGGGCCTACAATGAGCAGTTCTTC
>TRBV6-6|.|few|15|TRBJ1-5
CASSPEAGWGQPQHF
TGTGCCAGCAGCCCCGAGGCAGGATGGGGTCAGCCCCAGCATTTT
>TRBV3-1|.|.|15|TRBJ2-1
CASSLGVALRNEQFF
TGTGCCAGCAGCCTAGGGGTGGCATTGCGCAATGAGCAGTTCTTC
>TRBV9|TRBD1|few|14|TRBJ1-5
CASSVTGAGQPQHF
TGTGCCAGCAGCGTCACAGGGGCAGGACAGCCCCAGCATTTT
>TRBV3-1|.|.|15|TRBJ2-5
CASSPSGQSQETQYF
TGTGCCAGCAGCCCGAGCGGACAGTCCCAAGAGACCCAGTACTTC
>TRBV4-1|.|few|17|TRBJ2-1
CASSQETGSAGQYEQFF
TGCGCCAGCAGCCAAGAAACGGGGAGTGCGGGGCAATATGAGCAGTTCTTC
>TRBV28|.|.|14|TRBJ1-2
CASSIRTLQYGYTF
TGTGCCAGCAGTATTCGGACCTTACAATATGGCTACACCTTC
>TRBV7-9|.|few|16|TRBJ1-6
CASSSIRDAYNSPLHF
TGTGCCAGCAGCTCTATCCGGGACGCCTATAATTCACCCCTCCACTTT
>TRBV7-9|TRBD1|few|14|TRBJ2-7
CASSFDRGIDEQYF
TGTGCCAGCAGCTTTGACAGGGGGATAGACGAGCAGTACTTC
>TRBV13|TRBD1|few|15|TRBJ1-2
CASSFGQGEVNGYTF
TGTGCCAGCAGCTTCGGACAGGGGGAGGTGAATGGCTACACCTTC
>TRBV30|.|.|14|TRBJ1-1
CAWRVGGLNTEAFF
TGTGCCTGGAGAGTCGGGGGGCTGAACACTGAAGCTTTCTTT
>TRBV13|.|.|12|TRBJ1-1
CASSSRATEAFF
TGTGCCAGCAGCTCCCGGGCCACTGAAGCTTTCTTT
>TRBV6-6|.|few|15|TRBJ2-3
CASSHGRGNRDTQYF
TGTGCCAGCAGTCACGGGCGAGGGAATCGAGATACGCAGTATTTT
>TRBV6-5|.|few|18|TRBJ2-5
CASSYSIFPGGPGETQYF
TGTGCCAGCAGTTACTCGATCTTCCCCGGGGGGCCGGGAGAGACCCAGTACTTC
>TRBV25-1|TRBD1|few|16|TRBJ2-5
CASTSGTGGLRETQYF
TGTGCCAGCACGTCAGGGACAGGGGGCCTCCGGGAGACCCAGTACTTC
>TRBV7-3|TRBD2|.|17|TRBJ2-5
CASSLRDGGGALETQYF
TGTGCCAGCAGCTTAAGGGACGGCGGGGGGGCTCTTGAGACCCAGTACTTC
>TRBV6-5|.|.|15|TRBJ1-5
CASSRRSGSNQPQHF
TGTGCCAGCAGCCGCAGGTCGGGGTCCAATCAGCCCCAGCATTTT
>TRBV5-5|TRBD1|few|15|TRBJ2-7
CASSLLRDRVGEQYF
TGTGCCAGCAGCTTGCTCCGGGACAGGGTGGGTGAGCAGTACTTC
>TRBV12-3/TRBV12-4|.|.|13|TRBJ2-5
CASRRGSQETQYF
TGTGCCAGCAGGAGGGGGAGCCAAGAGACCCAGTACTTC
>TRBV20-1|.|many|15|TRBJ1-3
CSASSPEPVGNTIYF
TGCAGTGCTTCCTCACCCGAGCCAGTCGGAAACACCATATATTTT
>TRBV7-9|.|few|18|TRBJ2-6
CASSSLSTSQSGANALTF
TGTGCCAGCAGCTCCCTCTCTACGTCTCAATCTGGGGCCAACGCCCTGACTTTC
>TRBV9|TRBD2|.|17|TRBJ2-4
CASSVASGGAAKNIQYF
TGTGCCAGCAGCGTAGCTAGCGGGGGGGCTGCCAAAAACATTCAGTACTTC
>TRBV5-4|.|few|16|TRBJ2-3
CASSLEGLQLEDTQYF
TGTGCCAGCAGCTTGGAAGGACTCCAGCTTGAGGATACGCAGTATTTT
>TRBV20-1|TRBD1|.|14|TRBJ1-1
CSADGTGKNTEAFF
TGCAGTGCCGATGGGACAGGGAAGAACACTGAAGCTTTCTTT
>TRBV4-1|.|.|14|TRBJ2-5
CASSQGGLTGTQYF
TGCGCCAGCAGCCAAGGCGGGCTAACCGGGACCCAGTACTTC
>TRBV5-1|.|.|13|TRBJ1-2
CASSLGSNYGYTF
TGCGCCAGCAGCTTGGGGTCGAACTATGGCTACACCTTC
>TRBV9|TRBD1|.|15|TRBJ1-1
CASSVGTGSGTEAFF
TGTGCCAGCAGCGTAGGGACAGGGAGTGGCACTGAAGCTTTCTTT
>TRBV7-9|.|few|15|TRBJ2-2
CASSFTPINTGELFF
TGTGCCAGCAGCTTTACCCCTATCAACACCGGGGAGCTGTTTTTT
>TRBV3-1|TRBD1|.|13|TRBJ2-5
CASSRTGPETQYF
TGTGCCAGCAGCCGGACAGGGCCAGAGACCCAGTACTTC
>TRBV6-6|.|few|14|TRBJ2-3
CASSSGLGTDTQYF
TGTGCCAGCAGTTCTGGGCTAGGCACAGATACGCAGTATTTT
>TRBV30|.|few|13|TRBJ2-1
CAWSVGVYNEQFF
TGTGCCTGGAGCGTCGGAGTCTACAATGAGCAGTTCTTC
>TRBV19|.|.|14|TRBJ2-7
CASSFRDGRYEQYF
TGTGCCAGTAGTTTTCGGGACGGACGGTACGAGCAGTACTTC
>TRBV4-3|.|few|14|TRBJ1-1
CASSPGVLNTEAFF
TGCGCCAGCAGCCCCGGGGTTTTGAACACTGAAGCTTTCTTT
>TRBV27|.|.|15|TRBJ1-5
CASSLFAGANQPQHF
TGTGCCAGCAGTTTATTTGCAGGGGCTAATCAGCCCCAGCATTTT
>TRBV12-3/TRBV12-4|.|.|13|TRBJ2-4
CASRFSGSDIQYF
TGTGCCAGCAGGTTTTCTGGGTCGGACATTCAGTACTTC
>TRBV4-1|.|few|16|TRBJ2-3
CASSQVGGGVTDTQYF
TGCGCCAGCAGCCAAGTTGGAGGGGGGGTCACAGATACGCAGTATTTT
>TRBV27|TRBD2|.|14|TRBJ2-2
CASSFGGGTGELFF
TGTGCCAGCAGTTTCGGGGGGGGCACCGGGGAGCTGTTTTTT
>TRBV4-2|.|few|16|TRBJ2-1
CASSFILRTENNEQFF
TGTGCCAGCAGCTTTATTTTAAGGACAGAAAACAATGAGCAGTTCTTC
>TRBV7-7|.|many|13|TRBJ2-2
CASSLGVDGELFF
TGTGCCAGCAGCTTAGGGGTGGACGGGGAGCTGTTTTTT
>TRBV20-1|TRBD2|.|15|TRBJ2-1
CSATLAGGSYNEQFF
TGCAGTGCTACCTTAGCGGGGGGCTCCTACAATGAGCAGTTCTTC
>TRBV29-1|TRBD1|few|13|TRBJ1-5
CSVGGQGNQPQHF
TGCAGCGTCGGAGGACAGGGGAATCAGCCCCAGCATTTT
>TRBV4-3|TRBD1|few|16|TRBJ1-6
CASSQAGTGVNSPLHF
TGCGCCAGCAGCCAAGCTGGGACAGGGGTTAATTCACCCCTCCACTTT
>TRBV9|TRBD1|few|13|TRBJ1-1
CASSPPRTGWAFF
TGTGCCAGCAGCCCCCCAAGGACAGGGTGGGCTTTCTTT
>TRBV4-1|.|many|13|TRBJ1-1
CASSQVEVAAAFF
TGCGCCAGCAGCCAAGTAGAAGTCGCGGCCGCTTTCTTT
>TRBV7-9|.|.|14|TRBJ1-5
CASSLEEADYPQHF
TGTGCCAGCAGCTTAGAGGAAGCTGACTACCCCCAGCATTTT
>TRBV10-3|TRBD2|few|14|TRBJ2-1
CAIREPSGNNEQFF
TGTGCCATCCGCGAACCTAGCGGAAACAATGAGCAGTTCTTC